The sequence of this TCR beta chain was determined in a study of blood T cell repertoires in COVID-19. Here immunoSEQ multiplex PCR was the method, and the copy in TCRdb shows in-frame clones only, minus some. The table shows about 410,000 clones, with around 89% occurring only once. This clone appeared a single time. This CDR3 has 14 amino acids. Germline CDR1 is LGHNT and CDR2 is FRNRAP. V dropped 6 bases and J dropped 1 base, with 10 bases sitting between them. Sequencing was performed on peripheral blood. This chain joins TRBV12-5 and TRBJ2-1, with D tentatively TRBD2 (5 bases). The TCR comes from a woman aged 40 to 50 with COVID-19, enrolled during active disease. The CDR3 nucleotides are TGTGCTAGTGGGAGGGCGGTATCCTACAATGAGCAGTTCTTC. As protein: CASGRAVSYNEQFF. The full variable domain, rest sourced from reference TRBV12-5 and TRBJ2-1, is DARVTQTPRHKVTEMGQEVTMRCQPILGHNTVFWYRQTMMQGLELLAYFRNRAPLDDSGMPKDRFSAEMPDATLATLKIQPSEPRDSAVYFCASGRAVSYNEQFFGPGTRLTVL.